This TCR beta chain was sequenced in a study of blood T cell repertoires in COVID-19. Sequencing used immunoSEQ multiplex PCR; TCRdb keeps in-frame clones, though not all of them. This table holds 65,000 to 80,000 clones, 82% found once. This CDR3 is 12 amino acids long. Germline lookup yields CDR1 LNHDA and CDR2 SQIVND (reference sequence). The V end was cut by 10 bases, the J end by 7 bases, with 13 bases between. The rearrangement links TRBV19 to TRBJ2-2, with a tentative D call TRBD2 (5 bases). The sequenced material came from peripheral blood. The TCR originated in a human donor in a cohort sampled during active COVID-19. CDR3: CATSSGNGELFF. The CDR3 DNA reads TGTGCCACCTCCTCGGGGAACGGGGAGCTGTTTTTT.